The following is a T cell receptor (beta chain) sequence with its context. Germline values: CDR1 LNHDA, CDR2 SQIVND (reference sequence). V lost 6 bases and J 16 bases, leaving 16 bases between the germline ends. This CDR3 contains 11 residues. The data were taken from a study of OX40 agonist ivuxolimab in advanced cancers. TCRdb's copy holds only in-frame clones and misses some; the assay was immunoSEQ multiplex PCR. The sample lists approximately 12,000 clones, roughly 85% occurring once. This chain links TRBV19 with TRBJ2-4; a weak D match, TRBD2 (6 bases). The clonotype originates from an adult with an advanced solid tumor such as melanoma, head and neck, liver or kidney cancer. This specimen was CD4+ or CD8+ T cells sorted from blood, taken in a trial of the OX40 agonist ivuxolimab. Here the CDR3 reads CASSGGGSVYF. CDR3 in DNA: TGTGCCAGTAGCGGGGGTGGGTCGGTTTACTTC. The whole variable domain, filled in from reference TRBV19 and TRBJ2-4, reads DGGITQSPKYLFRKEGQNVTLSCEQNLNHDAMYWYRQDPGQGLRLIYYSQIVNDFQKGDIAEGYSVSREKKESFPLTVTSAQKNPTAFYLCASSGGGSVYFGAGTRLSVL.